One sample yielded the 8 T cell receptor beta chains listed below, sequenced in a study of blood T cell repertoires in COVID-19 (dated by TCRdb to about 2020). Preparation of the library involved the immunoSEQ multiplex PCR assay. TCRdb carries this immuneACCESS record with in-frame sequences only. Its versions omit some clonotypes, under half of them owing to an unresolved V gene in the studies checked, with the rest unexplained. This sample holds approximately 320,000 clones; approximately 90% were observed only once. Clones ranked in the top ten supply just under 9% of the sample. Sample: PBMCs or T cells enriched from blood (not recorded which). The receptors here all came from a woman between 18 and 29 years old who had recovered from COVID-19.

V gene TRBV10-3 combines with J gene TRBJ1-4; D remains unclear. The CDR3 has 13 residues. CDR1 is ENHRY, CDR2 SYGVKD, per germline. V dropped 9 bases and J dropped 2 bases, with 10 bases sitting between them. The CDR3 region has the DNA TGTGCCATTAGTACCCGGACTAATGAAAAACTGTTTTTT. Its protein product is CAISTRTNEKLFF.

This sequence joins TRBV5-6 and TRBJ1-2; unclear D gene. The CDR3 spans 14 residues. Trimming took 0 bases from V and 2 from J, leaving 8 bases between them. In germline, CDR1 is SGHDT, CDR2 YYEEEE. CDR3 nucleotides: TGTGCCAGCAGCTTGGGCGGAGTCAACTATGGCTACACCTTC. Amino acid sequence: CASSLGGVNYGYTF.

V usage is TRBV9 and J usage is TRBJ2-2; maybe TRBD2 (5 bases). This CDR3 is 15 amino acids long. Germline loops: CDR1 SGDLS, CDR2 YYNGEE. Trimming took off 2 bases at V and 0 bases at J, with 8 bases between the two ends. This chain's CDR3 is CASSVEGTNTGELFF. The DNA for the CDR3 is TGTGCCAGCAGCGTTGAGGGAACGAACACCGGGGAGCTGTTTTTT.

This clone was recorded a few times. The chain joins TRBV15 to TRBJ2-5, with TRBD2 matching over 12 bases. Germline CDR1 is LNHNV and CDR2 is YYDKDF (reference sequence). The length of the CDR3 is 17 residues. V was clipped by 0 bases and J by 6 bases; unmatched bases: 8. The CDR3 spells CATSRDLASGGAKTQYF. CDR3 coding DNA: TGTGCCACCAGCAGAGATCTCGCTAGCGGGGGGGCAAAGACCCAGTACTTC.

In its sample, this clone was seen a few times. The CDR3 reads CASGAESYEQYF. In nucleotides, the CDR3 is TGTGCCAGCGGGGCGGAATCCTACGAGCAGTACTTC. The V call is TRBV11-3, the J call TRBJ2-7; perhaps TRBD1 as D (5 bases). CDR3 length: 12 amino acids. With 8 bases removed from V and 1 base from J, the gap between germline ends came to 9 bases. CDR1 SGHNT and CDR2 YENEEA come from the germline V gene.

The rearrangement links TRBV11-2 to TRBJ2-5; D gene ambiguous. V was trimmed by 5 bases and J by 6 bases, leaving 7 bases between them. This CDR3 comprises 11 residues. Germline V gene sequence: CDR1 SGHAT, CDR2 FQNNGV. Here the CDR3 reads CASSRVQTQYF. In nucleotides, the CDR3 is TGTGCCAGCAGCCGCGTGCAGACCCAGTACTTC.

The chain links TRBV6-2 or TRBV6-3 to TRBJ1-5; no firm D call. Deletions cut 3 bases from V and 3 bases from J, with 12 bases between. This CDR3 comprises 15 residues. Looked up from germline, CDR1 is MNHEY and CDR2 is SVGEGT. CDR3 nucleotide sequence: TGTGCCAGCAGTTATTCCAGAAACCTCAATCAGCCCCAGCATTTT. This sequence encodes CASSYSRNLNQPQHF.

The V and J genes are TRBV7-8 and TRBJ2-3; D perhaps matches TRBD2 (5 bases). There are 16 residues in the CDR3. CDR1 is SGHVS, CDR2 FQNEAQ, per germline. V lost 5 bases and J 4 bases, leaving 19 bases between the germline ends. CDR3 loop: CASSPRTPRAPDTQYF. CDR3 in DNA: TGTGCCAGCAGCCCGAGGACTCCGCGGGCCCCAGATACGCAGTATTTT. The variable domain in full, with the rest retrieved from reference TRBV7-8 and TRBJ2-3, is GAGVSQSPRYKVAKRGQDVALRCDPISGHVSLFWYQQALGQGPEFLTYFQNEAQLDKSGLPSDRFFAERPEGSVSTLKIQRTQQEDSAVYLCASSPRTPRAPDTQYFGPGTRLTVL.